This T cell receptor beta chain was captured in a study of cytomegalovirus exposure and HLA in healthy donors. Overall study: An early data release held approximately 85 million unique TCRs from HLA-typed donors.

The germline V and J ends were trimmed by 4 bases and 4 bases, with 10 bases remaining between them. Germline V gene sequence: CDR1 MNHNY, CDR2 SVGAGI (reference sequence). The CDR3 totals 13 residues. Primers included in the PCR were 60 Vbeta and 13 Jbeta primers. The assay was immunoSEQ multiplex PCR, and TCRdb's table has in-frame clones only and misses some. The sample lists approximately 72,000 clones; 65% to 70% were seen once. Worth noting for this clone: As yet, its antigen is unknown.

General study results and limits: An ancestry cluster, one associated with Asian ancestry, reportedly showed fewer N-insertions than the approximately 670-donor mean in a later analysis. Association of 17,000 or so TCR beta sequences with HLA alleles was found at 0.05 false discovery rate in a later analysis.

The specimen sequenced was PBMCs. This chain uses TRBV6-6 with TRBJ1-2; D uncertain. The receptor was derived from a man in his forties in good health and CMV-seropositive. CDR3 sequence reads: CASSSEVLYGYTF. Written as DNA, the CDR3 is TGTGCCAGCAGTTCGGAGGTTCTCTATGGCTACACCTTC.